The 7 T cell receptor beta chains in this list originate from one sample, sequenced in a study of T-cell reconstitution after alpha-beta-depleted transplantation in children. Unique molecular identifiers featured in how the TCRbeta library was prepared. TCRdb re-analysed the PCR reads in MiXCR, keeping a single row per CDR3 protein. The sample has about 360,000 distinct CDR3 sequences, 10% to 15% seen once; the top ten hold about 4%. Sequenced material: PBMCs, taken from the stem cell graft. These receptor sequences come from a human donor who donated a stem cell graft to a child with Fanconi anemia.

The chain uses TRBV18 and TRBJ1-5; D uncertain. CDR1 is KGHSH and CDR2 is LQKENI in the germline V gene. The CDR3 covers 18 residues. Between the trimmed V and J ends, which lost 5 bases and 0 bases, there was a span of 20 bases. CDR3 nucleotides: TGTGCCAGCTCAGCTTACCAGTCTCGTGGGTATAGCAATCAGCCCCAGCATTTT. It translates to CASSAYQSRGYSNQPQHF.

The chain recombines TRBV12-3 or TRBV12-4 with TRBJ2-3; D might be TRBD2 (5 bases). V lost 5 bases, J lost 4 bases, and 16 bases lay in between. The CDR3 covers 15 residues. The CDR3 DNA reads as TGTGCCAGCAGTGCCCCGGGGAGTCAATCAGATACGCAGTATTTT. This sequence encodes CASSAPGSQSDTQYF.

The rearrangement uses TRBV7-9 and TRBJ2-1; perhaps TRBD2 as D (7 bases). The V gene's germline CDR1 is SEHNR and CDR2 FQNEAQ (reference sequence). The CDR3 sequence is 13 residues long. V was clipped by 6 bases and J by 5 bases, with 11 bases between them. The CDR3 here is CASRRGGNNEQFF. CDR3 DNA: TGTGCCAGCAGGAGGGGGGGGAACAATGAGCAGTTCTTC.

V and J are TRBV27 and TRBJ1-3; D is unresolved. The V end lost 5 bases, the J end lost 1 base, and 9 bases lay between the germline ends. The CDR3 is made up of 14 amino acids. From germline, CDR1 is MNHEY and CDR2 SMNVEV (reference sequence). Here the CDR3 DNA reads TGTGCCAGCAGTATGGAACCATCTGGAAACACCATATATTTT. Its protein product is CASSMEPSGNTIYF.

To note about this clonotype: Mismatch with germline at one junction end may stem from a read error. The V and J genes are TRBV27 and TRBJ1-2; D unresolved. Germline V lookup: CDR1 MNHEY, CDR2 SMNVEV (reference sequence). The CDR3 runs 14 residues. CDR3 nucleotide sequence: TGCACCAGCAGTTTATCGCGGGAGATACTTGGCTACACCTTC. This gives the protein CTSSLSREILGYTF.

The chain recombines TRBV9 with TRBJ2-7; no reliable D call. V was shortened by 0 bases and J by 3 bases, with 10 bases between the two germline ends. The CDR3 is 14 residues long. The germline CDR1 and CDR2 sequences are SGDLS and YYNGEE. As DNA, the CDR3 is TGTGCCAGCAGCGTAGGGTCGGATCTCTACGAGCAGTACTTC. Translation gives CASSVGSDLYEQYF.

This clonotype was counted between two and nine times. The rearrangement joins TRBV12-3 or TRBV12-4 to TRBJ2-7, with 9 bases that match TRBD2. There are 18 residues in the CDR3. With V trimmed by 3 bases and J by 0 bases, 12 bases remained unmatched. This CDR3 is CASSFRNAAGGLSYEQYF. The CDR3 nucleotides are TGTGCCAGCAGTTTCCGGAATGCAGCGGGGGGACTCTCCTACGAGCAGTACTTC.